Listed below are T cell receptor beta chains from one sample, sequenced in a study of PD-1 blockade in classical Hodgkin lymphoma. Method: immunoSEQ multiplex PCR; TCRdb's copy keeps in-frame clones and lacks some. The sample records about 22,000 clones, around 81% being singletons. Sequenced material: peripheral blood mononuclear cells (PBMCs), taken before the second cycle of nivolumab. The receptors shown here come from a human donor with classical Hodgkin lymphoma. The CDR3 runs from the conserved cysteine through the conserved F or W. The D gene is left open where the match is weak. The listing skips clone size in some rows; elsewhere it reads once, few, many or a size class.

v_gene,j_gene,len,d_gene,abundance,CDR3nt,CDR3aa
TRBV7-8,TRBJ1-2,14,TRBD1,-,TGTGCCAGCAGCTTTGACAGGGACAATTATGGCTACACCTTC,CASSFDRDNYGYTF
TRBV6-6,TRBJ2-2,15,TRBD1,-,TGTGCCAGCGGTCATATCGGACAGGTCACCGGGGAGCTGTTTTTT,CASGHIGQVTGELFF
TRBV27,TRBJ2-7,17,-,-,TGTGCCAGCAGTCCCGACTTATTCAGTTGGCTACACTACGAGCAGTACTTC,CASSPDLFSWLHYEQYF
TRBV10-3,TRBJ2-7,16,TRBD1,-,TGTGCCATCAGTGGCTCGGGGACAGGGGGGGCCTACGAGCAGTACTTC,CAISGSGTGGAYEQYF
TRBV15,TRBJ2-7,15,TRBD1,-,TGTGCCACCAGCAGAGTTGGGGACAGAGTCTACGAGCAGTACTTC,CATSRVGDRVYEQYF
TRBV28,TRBJ1-2,14,TRBD1,once,TGTGCCAGCAGTCTCGACAGGGGAGTGAATGGCTACACCTTC,CASSLDRGVNGYTF
TRBV6-1,TRBJ1-5,12,-,-,TGTGCCAGCAGTCTCGTGACAGGGCCCCAGCATTTT,CASSLVTGPQHF
TRBV28,TRBJ2-1,16,TRBD2,-,TGTGCCAGCAGTTTGCGGGGGCTAGCGGGAGTTAATGAGCAGTTCTTC,CASSLRGLAGVNEQFF
TRBV7-2,TRBJ2-1,16,TRBD2,-,TGTGCCAGCAGCAACAGCGGGAAAAGCTCCTACAATGAGCAGTTCTTC,CASSNSGKSSYNEQFF
TRBV6-6,TRBJ2-7,15,TRBD2,-,TGTGCCAGCAGTTACGCGGGGGAGCTTTTGGGCGAGCAGTACTTC,CASSYAGELLGEQYF
TRBV28,TRBJ2-3,17,TRBD2,once,TGTGCCAGCAGTCCTTTGGGGAGCGGGAAAAGGACAGATACGCAGTATTTT,CASSPLGSGKRTDTQYF
TRBV28,TRBJ2-1,11,-,-,TGTGCCACCTTGGGGGGCAATGAGCAGTTCTTC,CATLGGNEQFF
TRBV28,TRBJ1-5,12,-,-,TGTGCCAGCAGAATTGGGGGTCAGCCCCAGCATTTT,CASRIGGQPQHF
TRBV7-9,TRBJ2-3,15,TRBD1,-,TGTGCCAGCAGCTTAGGGACAGGGGTCACAGATACGCAGTATTTT,CASSLGTGVTDTQYF
TRBV10-1,TRBJ1-5,15,TRBD1,-,TGCGCCAGCAGTGAGACAGGGGAGTCAGAGCAGCCCCAGCATTTT,CASSETGESEQPQHF
TRBV6-1,TRBJ1-1,14,-,-,TGTGCCAGCAGTTCGGGATATAGGTCGACTGAAGCTTTCTTT,CASSSGYRSTEAFF
TRBV6-1,TRBJ2-7,13,TRBD1,-,TGTGCCAGCAGCAGGACAGGGTTCTACGAGCAGTACTTC,CASSRTGFYEQYF
TRBV10-3,TRBJ2-3,15,-,-,TGTGCCATCAGTGAGGCTAGTTTCGGCACAGATACGCAGTATTTT,CAISEASFGTDTQYF
TRBV6-1,TRBJ1-5,18,TRBD1,-,TGTGCCAGCAGTGAAGGAGGGACAGGGGGTGTGGTTCATCAGCCCCAGCATTTT,CASSEGGTGGVVHQPQHF
TRBV28,TRBJ1-3,14,-,-,TGTGCCAGTAACCAACAGGTAGCTGGAAACACCATATATTTT,CASNQQVAGNTIYF
TRBV6-5,TRBJ2-3,15,-,few,TGTGCCAGCAGTTATCTCGGGCCAAGCACAGATACGCAGTATTTT,CASSYLGPSTDTQYF
TRBV2,TRBJ1-4,12,-,-,TGTGCCAGCACAGGTTTTGGCGAAAAACTGTTTTTT,CASTGFGEKLFF
TRBV7-9,TRBJ2-1,12,-,-,TGTGCCAGCAGCTTAGGGGAGGCCAAGCAGTTCTTC,CASSLGEAKQFF
TRBV6-6,TRBJ2-1,16,TRBD1,-,TGTGCCAGCAGTTACGAGACCGGGACAGGACTGAATGAGCAGTTCTTC,CASSYETGTGLNEQFF
TRBV19,TRBJ2-2,15,-,-,TGTGCCAGTAGTATTTCCACCGCGAACACCGGGGAGCTGTTTTTT,CASSISTANTGELFF
TRBV5-1,TRBJ1-1,15,-,-,TGCGCCAGCAGCCGAGTTGAGGGGAGGAACACTGAAGCTTTCTTT,CASSRVEGRNTEAFF
TRBV19,TRBJ2-1,15,TRBD2,-,TGTGCCAGTAGTATGCTTCCTAGCGGGAGTAGTGAGCAGTTCTTC,CASSMLPSGSSEQFF
TRBV7-8,TRBJ2-7,15,TRBD2,few,TGTGCCAGCAGCTTATCGACTAGCGGGACATACGAGCAGTACTTC,CASSLSTSGTYEQYF
TRBV30,TRBJ2-1,15,-,few,TGTGCCTGGAGTCACCCGACTATCGCCTACAATGAGCAGTTCTTC,CAWSHPTIAYNEQFF
TRBV18,TRBJ2-7,13,-,-,TGTGCCAGCTCACGTACCGGGACAAGCGAGCAGTACTTC,CASSRTGTSEQYF
TRBV10-3,TRBJ2-1,15,-,-,TGTGCCATCAGTGAGGGGGATAGCGAGATCCCCGAGCAGTTCTTC,CAISEGDSEIPEQFF
TRBV7-8,TRBJ2-7,13,-,-,TGTGCCAGCAGCTTAGGCTCGGCCTACGAGCAGTACTTC,CASSLGSAYEQYF
TRBV7-2,TRBJ1-3,16,-,-,TGTGCCAGCTCACAAGTCAGGGGCTATACTGGAAACACCATATATTTT,CASSQVRGYTGNTIYF
TRBV10-3,TRBJ2-3,14,-,-,TGTGCCATCAGTGAGTCGACTAGCACAGATACGCAGTATTTT,CAISESTSTDTQYF
TRBV6-1,TRBJ1-5,16,-,-,TGTGCCAGCAGTGAAGGGGGGGTGGCCGGGTATCAGCCCCAGCATTTT,CASSEGGVAGYQPQHF
TRBV27,TRBJ1-1,16,TRBD1,-,TGTGCCAGCAGTTTTCTACCGGGACAGGGGAACACTGAAGCTTTCTTT,CASSFLPGQGNTEAFF
TRBV6-6,TRBJ2-1,13,TRBD2,-,TGTGCCGGAAGGACCGGGACTAAAAATGAGCAGTTCTTC,CAGRTGTKNEQFF
TRBV19,TRBJ2-2,18,-,-,TGTGCCAGTAGTCTACGGACAGGAAGCTCTCGGGGGTCCGGGGAGCTGTTTTTT,CASSLRTGSSRGSGELFF
TRBV27,TRBJ1-5,14,TRBD1,-,TGTGCCAGCAGAAGCAGGGGGCGCGATCAGCCCCAGCATTTT,CASRSRGRDQPQHF
TRBV6-5,TRBJ2-7,15,-,-,TGTGCCAGCAGTTACTCGGGCAGTGAAGGGTACGAGCAGTACTTC,CASSYSGSEGYEQYF
TRBV30,TRBJ2-7,14,TRBD1,-,TGTGCCGGGGTCAATGGACAGGGGACCTACGAGCAGTACTTC,CAGVNGQGTYEQYF
TRBV25-1,TRBJ1-1,15,TRBD1,-,TGTGCCAGCAGAAAGACAGGGGGTATCGGGACTGAAGCTTTCTTT,CASRKTGGIGTEAFF
TRBV6-1,TRBJ2-7,14,TRBD2,once,TGTGCCAGCAGTGCCACTAGCGGTTCCTACGAGCAGTACTTC,CASSATSGSYEQYF
TRBV7-9,TRBJ2-5,14,-,-,TGTGCCAGCAGCTTAGGATCCGGGAAAGAGACCCAGTACTTC,CASSLGSGKETQYF
TRBV28,TRBJ1-3,16,TRBD1,-,TGTGCCAGCAGAGTGAGCGGGACAGCCTCTGGAAACACCATATATTTT,CASRVSGTASGNTIYF
TRBV10-3,TRBJ2-7,12,-,-,TGTGCCATCCGGGAGAACGGTTACGAGCAGTACTTC,CAIRENGYEQYF
TRBV7-9,TRBJ2-5,16,TRBD2,-,TGTGCCAGCAGCTCAGCCGGGACTAGCGGACAAGAGACCCAGTACTTC,CASSSAGTSGQETQYF
TRBV29-1,TRBJ2-7,13,TRBD1,-,TGCAGTGGGGGCAGGGGGAAGAACTACGAGCAGTACTTC,CSGGRGKNYEQYF
TRBV7-9,TRBJ2-1,16,TRBD2,-,TGTGCCAGCCAACCAGGGGGACTAGCGGAATACAATGAGCAGTTCTTC,CASQPGGLAEYNEQFF
TRBV6-1,TRBJ1-5,15,-,-,TGTGCCAGCAGGGGTGGTGTATTACGGCCCCAGCCCCAGCATTTT,CASRGGVLRPQPQHF
TRBV19,TRBJ2-1,15,TRBD2,-,TGTGCCAGTGCCGGGACTAGCGGGAGGGCCGTTGAGCAGTTCTTC,CASAGTSGRAVEQFF
TRBV5-1,TRBJ1-1,14,TRBD1,-,TGCGCCAGCAGCTTGGGGAGGACAGGGGCTGAAGCTTTCTTT,CASSLGRTGAEAFF
TRBV4-1,TRBJ2-1,18,TRBD2,-,TGCGCCAGCAGCCAAGATCCTTTAGCTAGCGGGAGGGCCAATGAGCAGTTCTTC,CASSQDPLASGRANEQFF